This entry features one T cell receptor beta chain sequence. What it recognizes is unknown. The method was immunoSEQ multiplex PCR; TCRdb's version includes in-frame clones alone and lacks a portion of them. The data show more than 100,000 clones, 80% to 95% seen once. This record comes from a study of T cell responses to AZD1222 COVID-19 vaccine. The junction had 9 bases not matched to a gene; V was cut back by 5 bases and J by 3 bases. CDR1 is SGHTA, CDR2 FQGNSA, per germline. This CDR3 has 15 amino acids. Overall study findings and caveats: Donors were chiefly white British, with a greater number of females, and clonal diversity was perhaps underestimated. The CD4 TCRs associated with vaccination extended across spike and predominated at 160-218 and 743-854.

The chain links TRBV7-2 to TRBJ1-1; TRBD1 matches at 7 bases. Source: peripheral blood, taken 28 days after the second AZD1222 dose. This sequence originates from an adult who received the AZD1222 COVID-19 vaccine. The CDR3, as DNA: TGTGCCAGCAGCCCCAGACAGGGTCGGTACACTGAAGCTTTCTTT. Translating gives CASSPRQGRYTEAFF.